The 31 T cell receptor beta chains in this list originate from one sample, sequenced in a study of cytomegalovirus exposure and HLA in healthy donors. PCR primers comprised 60 Vbeta and 13 Jbeta primers. Produced via immunoSEQ multiplex PCR; TCRdb's table is partial and in-frame only. The sample carries about 54,000 clones, about 80% recorded once. The sequenced material came from PBMCs. All receptors come from a female donor in good health and CMV-seronegative.

This clone appeared a single time. The chain employs TRBV25-1 and TRBJ1-2; 8 bases map to TRBD1. CDR3 length: 16 amino acids. In germline, CDR1 is MGHDK, CDR2 SYGVNS. Trimming cost V 4 bases and J 1 base; bases outside gene matches: 8. The CDR3 is CASSGATGASNYGYTF. The DNA for the CDR3 is TGTGCCAGCAGTGGAGCGACAGGGGCGAGTAACTATGGCTACACCTTC.

This clone was seen a handful of times. The genes are TRBV5-1 and TRBJ2-1, with D possibly being TRBD2 (6 bases). This CDR3 is 14 amino acids long. Germline V gene data show CDR1 as SGHRS and CDR2 as YFSETQ. The V and J ends lost 1 base and 6 bases respectively, with 11 bases between them. CDR3 bases: TGCGCCAGCAGCTTGATGGACTACCTCAATGAGCAGTTCTTC. Amino acid sequence: CASSLMDYLNEQFF.

The chain joins TRBV15 to TRBJ2-1; TRBD1 aligns across 10 bases. This CDR3 spans 17 amino acids. V lost 3 bases and J lost 3; bases outside the gene matches: 8. Germline assignment: CDR1 LNHNV and CDR2 YYDKDF (reference sequence). This CDR3 is CATSRDDRGPNYNEQFF. The CDR3 DNA sequence: TGTGCCACCAGCAGGGATGACAGGGGGCCTAACTACAATGAGCAGTTCTTC.

The CDR3 DNA is TGTGCCAGCAGCAAACGGGACAGGGGACTTAGCAATCAGCCCCAGCATTTT. Its translation: CASSKRDRGLSNQPQHF. The chain has TRBV16 and TRBJ1-5, with TRBD1 identical over 10 bases. The trim removed 5 bases at V and 0 bases at J, leaving 7 bases unmatched. The germline gives CDR1 KGHSY, CDR2 FQNENV. The CDR3 has 17 amino acids.

This chain links TRBV5-6 with TRBJ1-5, with D unclear. CDR1 is SGHDT and CDR2 is YYEEEE in the germline V gene. The germline V and J ends were trimmed by 1 base and 0 bases, with 8 bases remaining between them. The CDR3 contains 15 residues. The CDR3 protein is CASSLWSSSNQPQHF. In DNA, the CDR3 is TGTGCCAGCAGCTTGTGGAGCAGTAGCAATCAGCCCCAGCATTTT.

The J gene is TRBJ1-2, the V gene TRBV14; D not certain. V was shortened by 0 bases and J by 4 bases, with 12 bases between the two germline ends. The CDR3 is 15 residues long. Germline assignment: CDR1 SGHDN and CDR2 FVKESK. CDR3 sequence (DNA): TGTGCCAGCAGCCAAGAAAGAGTACAGCTCTATGGCTACACCTTC. As protein: CASSQERVQLYGYTF.

In this sample, this clone turned up once. The chain has TRBV4-1 and TRBJ2-2; 11 bases align to TRBD2. In germline, CDR1 is MGHRA, CDR2 YSYEKL. V shed 5 bases and J 4 bases; nucleotides not matched to a gene: 3. The CDR3 totals 15 residues. In DNA form, the CDR3 reads TGCGCCAGCAGCGTAGCGGGGGGGCGCACCGGGGAGCTGTTTTTT. Its protein product is CASSVAGGRTGELFF.

This chain joins TRBV2 and TRBJ1-6; the D is unclear. The CDR3 totals 14 residues. Germline lookup yields CDR1 SNHLY and CDR2 FYNNEI. Trimming took off 3 bases at V and 6 bases at J, with 9 bases between the two ends. DNA of the CDR3: TGTGCCAGCAGTGACCGTCGGGTTAATTCACCCCTCCACTTT. Its protein product is CASSDRRVNSPLHF.

This chain connects TRBV19 to TRBJ1-5, with 10 bases matching TRBD1. Unmatched junction bases numbered 9, after V lost 5 bases and J lost 2 bases. Per the germline V gene, CDR1 is LNHDA and CDR2 is SQIVND (reference sequence). This CDR3 comprises 17 residues. The CDR3 reads CASSEVRDRGRNQPQHF. In DNA form, the CDR3 reads TGTGCCAGTAGTGAAGTCCGGGACAGGGGTCGCAATCAGCCCCAGCATTTT.

This sequence joins TRBV4-2 and TRBJ2-1, with 9 nucleotides matching TRBD2. The CDR3 sequence is 16 residues long. The V segment lost 1 base and the J segment 1 base; nucleotides outside the gene matches: 2. CDR1 LGHNA and CDR2 YNFKEQ come from the germline V gene. The CDR3 DNA sequence: TGTGCCAGCAGCCAAGCCCTAGCGGGGTCCTACAATGAGCAGTTCTTC. Amino acid sequence: CASSQALAGSYNEQFF.

This clone was counted once. The chain uses TRBV7-3 and TRBJ2-1; 10 bases are shared with TRBD1. CDR1 is SGHTA and CDR2 is FQGTGA in the germline V gene. V trimming: 5 bases; J trimming: 7 bases; junction bases outside the gene matches: 5. The CDR3 totals 14 residues. CDR3 sequence (DNA): TGTGCCAGCAGCACCACGGACAGGGGGAATGAGCAGTTCTTC. Protein sequence: CASSTTDRGNEQFF.

This chain uses TRBV9 with TRBJ2-7; TRBD1 aligns across 11 bases. The CDR3 spans 14 residues. Per germline, CDR1 SGDLS and CDR2 YYNGEE. With 3 bases clipped from V and 6 bases from J, the junction kept 5 bases outside the gene matches. The CDR3 sequence: CASSAGTGGSEQYF. The CDR3, as DNA: TGTGCCAGCAGCGCAGGGACAGGGGGGTCCGAGCAGTACTTC. Filled out from reference TRBV9 and TRBJ2-7, the complete variable domain reads DSGVTQTPKHLITATGQRVTLRCSPRSGDLSVYWYQQSLDQGLQFLIQYYNGEERAKGNILERFSAQQFPDLHSELNLSSLELGDSALYFCASSAGTGGSEQYFGPGTRLTVT.

Regarding this clone: At one of its ends the junction is not consistent with the germline gene, which may arise from a read error. The V call is TRBV27, the J call TRBJ2-7, with 12 nucleotides matching TRBD1. This CDR3 is 16 amino acids long. Looked up from germline, CDR1 is MNHEY and CDR2 is SMNVEV (reference sequence). CDR3 nucleotides: TGTGCCAGCAATTTATCGTTGGGGACAGGGGGCCCCGGGCAGTACTTC. Its protein is CASNLSLGTGGPGQYF.

This clone was detected once. The chain couples TRBV5-1 to TRBJ1-6; perhaps TRBD1 as D (6 bases). The CDR3 is 16 residues long. CDR1 is SGHRS and CDR2 is YFSETQ in the germline V gene. The V gene lost 2 bases and the J gene lost 7 bases, with 16 bases spanning the gap. The CDR3 reads CASSFGRGQQNSPLHF. The CDR3 DNA reads TGCGCCAGCAGCTTCGGGCGCGGACAGCAAAATTCACCCCTCCACTTT.

The V gene is TRBV7-2, the J gene TRBJ1-5, with a tentative D call TRBD1 (5 bases). The CDR3 covers 15 residues. V shed 2 bases and J shed 2 bases, with 10 bases lying between them. The germline CDR1 and CDR2 sequences are SGHTA and FQGNSA. CDR3 protein: CASSLHQGGNQPQHF. As DNA, the CDR3 is TGTGCCAGCAGCTTACACCAGGGTGGCAATCAGCCCCAGCATTTT. Combining the CDR3 with reference TRBV7-2 and TRBJ1-5 gives the whole variable domain GAGVSQSPSNKVTEKGKDVELRCDPISGHTALYWYRQSLGQGLEFLIYFQGNSAPDKSGLPSDRFSAERTGGSVSTLTIQRTQQEDSAVYLCASSLHQGGNQPQHFGDGTRLSIL.

The chain combines TRBV4-3 with TRBJ2-7; a weak D match, TRBD1 (5 bases). The CDR3 extends over 13 amino acids. Germline CDR1 reads LGHNA; CDR2 reads YSLEER. The V gene lost 2 bases and the J gene lost 3 bases, with 8 bases spanning the gap. The CDR3 here is CASSQQGYYEQYF. The CDR3 DNA is TGCGCCAGCAGCCAACAGGGATACTACGAGCAGTACTTC.

V gene TRBV19 combines with J gene TRBJ2-5, with D possibly being TRBD1 (6 bases). The CDR3 sequence is 16 residues long. With 1 base removed from V and 3 bases from J, the gap between germline ends came to 15 bases. Germline lookup yields CDR1 LNHDA and CDR2 SQIVND (reference sequence). The CDR3 reads CASSIVGGPTEETQYF. CDR3 DNA: TGTGCCAGTAGTATAGTAGGGGGACCGACCGAAGAGACCCAGTACTTC.

A note on this clone: This CDR3 fails to terminate in the conserved phenylalanine or tryptophan, so it likely reflects a read error. This sequence joins TRBV4-1 and TRBJ2-7; 9 bases agree with TRBD2. The CDR3 contains 18 residues. V was pared by 0 bases and J by 2 bases, with 11 bases of the junction left unmatched. Germline V gene lookup returns CDR1 MGHRA and CDR2 YSYEKL. In DNA form, the CDR3 reads TGCGCCAGCAGCCAAGATCGAAGCCAGCGGGGGGCCACCTACGAGCAGTACCTC. This encodes CASSQDRSQRGATYEQYL.

The CDR3 sequence is CASSLPLLAGGLDTQYF. The CDR3 DNA reads TGCGCCAGCAGCTTGCCACTACTAGCGGGGGGGTTAGATACGCAGTATTTT. J is TRBJ2-3 and V is TRBV5-1; 13 nucleotides agree with TRBD2. The germline V gene encodes CDR1 SGHRS and CDR2 YFSETQ. The CDR3 spans 17 residues. Trimming cost V 1 base and J 5 bases; bases outside gene matches: 7.

V and J are TRBV23-1 and TRBJ2-3; D is ambiguous. TRBV23-1 is classed as an ORF, of uncertain function. V lost 3 bases, J lost 1 base, and 8 bases lay in between. This CDR3 spans 14 amino acids. The CDR3 is CASSQPTGTDTQYF. The CDR3 region has the DNA TGCGCCAGCAGTCAGCCTACAGGCACAGATACGCAGTATTTT.

The chain employs TRBV5-5 and TRBJ2-7, with TRBD2 identical over 9 bases. V dropped 4 bases and J dropped 6; count of bases not matched to a gene: 11. This CDR3 has 15 amino acids. Germline-derived CDR1 and CDR2 are SGHKS and YYEKEE (reference sequence). The CDR3 here is CASSPREGARGEQYF. The CDR3 nucleotides are TGTGCCAGCAGCCCGCGGGAGGGCGCGCGTGGCGAGCAGTACTTC.

In its sample, this clone was seen once. This sequence joins TRBV7-9 and TRBJ1-2, with a weak D call TRBD1 (5 bases). This CDR3 is built from 18 residues. V dropped 2 bases and J dropped 2 bases, with 21 bases sitting between them. Germline values: CDR1 SEHNR, CDR2 FQNEAQ (reference sequence). CDR3 bases: TGTGCCAGCAGCTTAAGATATTCTAGGGGTTCTTCCAACTATGGCTACACCTTC. Translation gives CASSLRYSRGSSNYGYTF.

This chain uses TRBV19 with TRBJ1-4; D is perhaps TRBD1 (5 bases). Germline-derived CDR1 and CDR2 are LNHDA and SQIVND (reference sequence). V was pared by 1 base and J by 5 bases, with 8 bases between. CDR3 length equals 14 residues. The CDR3 is CASSIGNRNEKLFF. The CDR3 DNA reads as TGTGCCAGTAGTATAGGAAACAGGAATGAAAAACTGTTTTTT. The full variable domain, completed using reference TRBV19 and TRBJ1-4, is DGGITQSPKYLFRKEGQNVTLSCEQNLNHDAMYWYRQDPGQGLRLIYYSQIVNDFQKGDIAEGYSVSREKKESFPLTVTSAQKNPTAFYLCASSIGNRNEKLFFGSGTQLSVL.

The chain links TRBV7-2 to TRBJ2-4; possible D gene TRBD1, 6 bases. Deletions cut 5 bases from V and 7 bases from J, with 18 bases between. This CDR3 has 15 amino acids. Germline-derived CDR1 and CDR2 are SGHTA and FQGNSA. CDR3 region: CASSHDWTAGNIQYF. In nucleotides, the CDR3 is TGTGCCAGCAGCCACGACTGGACAGCAGGGAACATTCAGTACTTC.

V is TRBV5-8 and J is TRBJ2-1, with 11 nucleotides matching TRBD2. The CDR3 covers 17 residues. Losses at the gene ends were 2 bases for V and 7 bases for J; bases not matched to a gene: 11. Germline lookup yields CDR1 SGHTS and CDR2 YDEGEE. The CDR3 protein is CASSLGFLAGGTNEQFF. Written as DNA, the CDR3 is TGTGCCAGCAGCTTAGGCTTTCTAGCGGGGGGTACGAATGAGCAGTTCTTC.

In its sample, this clone was seen a few times. V gene TRBV11-2 combines with J gene TRBJ2-1, with 7 bases fitting TRBD2. V trimming: 4 bases; J trimming: 0 bases; junction bases outside the gene matches: 9. CDR3 length equals 17 residues. Per germline, CDR1 SGHAT and CDR2 FQNNGV. The CDR3 region is CASSSLALAVSYNEQFF. The CDR3 DNA follows: TGTGCCAGCAGCTCCTTGGCCCTAGCGGTCTCCTACAATGAGCAGTTCTTC.

J is TRBJ2-7 and V is TRBV7-2, with 10 positions matching TRBD1. The germline CDR1 and CDR2 sequences are SGHTA and FQGNSA. This CDR3 is 14 amino acids long. V gave up 4 bases and J gave up 6 bases; unmatched junction bases: 6. CDR3 in amino acids: CASSSRQGAIEQYF. CDR3 nucleotide sequence: TGTGCCAGCAGCTCTAGACAGGGGGCAATCGAGCAGTACTTC.

The V gene is TRBV11-2, the J gene TRBJ2-5; TRBD2 might be the D (5 bases). Germline CDR1 and CDR2: SGHAT and FQNNGV. The CDR3 consists of 12 residues. Trimming cost V 5 bases and J 5 bases, with 9 bases left between them. CDR3 in DNA: TGTGCCAGCAGCCCAGAGGGTGAGACCCAGTACTTC. Its translation is CASSPEGETQYF. The full variable domain, rest sourced from reference TRBV11-2 and TRBJ2-5, is EAGVAQSPRYKIIEKRQSVAFWCNPISGHATLYWYQQILGQGPKLLIQFQNNGVVDDSQLPKDRFSAERLKGVDSTLKIQPAKLEDSAVYLCASSPEGETQYFGPGTRLLVL.

This chain uses TRBV4-1 with TRBJ1-6; a possible D gene is TRBD1 (5 bases). Trimming removed 1 base at V and 5 bases at J, with 12 bases between. Germline values: CDR1 MGHRA, CDR2 YSYEKL. The CDR3 covers 16 residues. CDR3 protein: CASSQAAGRDNSPLHF. DNA for the CDR3: TGCGCCAGCAGCCAAGCCGCGGGACGGGATAATTCACCCCTCCACTTT.

The J gene is TRBJ2-1, the V gene TRBV5-1; TRBD2 matches at 7 bases. CDR1 and CDR2 from the germline V gene are SGHRS and YFSETQ. Losses at the gene ends were 1 base for V and 3 bases for J; bases not matched to a gene: 7. The CDR3 covers 16 residues. The DNA of the CDR3 is TGCGCCAGCAGCTTGCTCCCTCGGGACTACTACAATGAGCAGTTCTTC. Translation: CASSLLPRDYYNEQFF.

V usage is TRBV2 and J usage is TRBJ1-1; tentative D call: TRBD1 (6 bases). V was clipped by 7 bases and J by 3 bases, with 18 bases between them. This CDR3 contains 15 residues. Germline CDR1 reads SNHLY; CDR2 reads FYNNEI. The CDR3 reads CASTEGGAGDTEAFF. The CDR3 region has the DNA TGTGCCAGCACCGAGGGGGGGGCTGGGGACACTGAAGCTTTCTTT.